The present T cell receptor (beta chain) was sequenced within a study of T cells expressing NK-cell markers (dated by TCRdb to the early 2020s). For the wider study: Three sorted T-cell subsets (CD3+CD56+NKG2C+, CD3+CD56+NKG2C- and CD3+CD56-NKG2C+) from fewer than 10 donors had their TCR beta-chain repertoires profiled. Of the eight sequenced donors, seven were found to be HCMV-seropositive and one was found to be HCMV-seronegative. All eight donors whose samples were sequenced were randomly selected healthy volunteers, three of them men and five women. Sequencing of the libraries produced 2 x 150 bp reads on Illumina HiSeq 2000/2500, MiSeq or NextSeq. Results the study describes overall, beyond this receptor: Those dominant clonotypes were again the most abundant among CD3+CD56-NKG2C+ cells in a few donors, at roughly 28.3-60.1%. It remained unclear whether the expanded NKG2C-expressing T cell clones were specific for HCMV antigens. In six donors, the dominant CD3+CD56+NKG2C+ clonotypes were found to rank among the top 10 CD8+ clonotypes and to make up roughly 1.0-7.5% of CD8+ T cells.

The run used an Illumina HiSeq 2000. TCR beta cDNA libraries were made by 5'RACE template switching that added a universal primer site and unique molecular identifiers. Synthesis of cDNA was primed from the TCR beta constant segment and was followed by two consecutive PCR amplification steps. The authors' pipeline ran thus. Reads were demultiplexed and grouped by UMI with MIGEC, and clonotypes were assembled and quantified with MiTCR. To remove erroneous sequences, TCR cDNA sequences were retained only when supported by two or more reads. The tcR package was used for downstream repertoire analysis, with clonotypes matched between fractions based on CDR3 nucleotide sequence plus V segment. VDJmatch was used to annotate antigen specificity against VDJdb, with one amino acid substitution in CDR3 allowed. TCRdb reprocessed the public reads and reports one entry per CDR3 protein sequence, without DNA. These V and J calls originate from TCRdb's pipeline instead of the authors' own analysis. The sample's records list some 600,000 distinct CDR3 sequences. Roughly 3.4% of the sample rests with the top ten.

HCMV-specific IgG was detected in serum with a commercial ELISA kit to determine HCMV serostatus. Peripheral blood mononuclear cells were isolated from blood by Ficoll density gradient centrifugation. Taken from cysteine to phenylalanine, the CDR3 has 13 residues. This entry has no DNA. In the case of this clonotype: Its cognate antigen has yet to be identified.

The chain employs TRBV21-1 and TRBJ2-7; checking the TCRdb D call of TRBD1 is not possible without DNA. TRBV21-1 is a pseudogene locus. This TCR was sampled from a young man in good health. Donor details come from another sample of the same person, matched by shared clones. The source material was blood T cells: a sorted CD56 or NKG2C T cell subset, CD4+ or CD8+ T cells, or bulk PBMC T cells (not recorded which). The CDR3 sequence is CASSPPWGFEQYF.